The 23 T cell receptor beta chains below were found in one sample sequenced in a study of patients and donors after allogeneic stem cell transplantation. MiXCR, run by TCRdb on the RT-PCR reads, gives a single entry per CDR3 protein. Of fewer than 500,000 distinct CDR3 sequences listed, approximately 16% were seen once; the top ten hold roughly 7%. Sample: blood, either unsorted or a sorted T cell fraction (not recorded which). The source is a human donor who was either an allogeneic HSCT recipient or a stem cell or donor lymphocyte infusion donor (not recorded which). It is not recorded whose cells these are; they may come from a transplant donor.

The rearrangement joins TRBV6-5 to TRBJ1-1, with D possibly TRBD1 on 6 matching bases. The CDR3 length is 17 residues. Trimming removed 4 bases from V and 0 bases from J, with 18 bases in between. The germline V gene has CDR1 MNHEY and CDR2 SVGAGI. CDR3 region: CASSFSRDNNMNTEAFF. Here the CDR3 DNA reads TGTGCCAGCAGTTTCTCCCGGGACAATAACATGAACACTGAAGCTTTCTTT.

This clonotype was observed a handful of times. The chain recombines TRBV4-1 with TRBJ1-3; D is ambiguous. The germline V gene encodes CDR1 MGHRA and CDR2 YSYEKL. CDR3 length: 14 amino acids. V was pared by 2 bases and J by 4 bases, with 9 bases between. The CDR3 nucleotides are TGCGCCAGCAGCCAATCATGGACGGGAAACACCATATATTTT. Its translation is CASSQSWTGNTIYF.

In its sample, this clonotype was seen many times. The chain is built from TRBV29-1 and TRBJ2-1; D remains unclear. CDR3 length: 15 amino acids. Per germline, CDR1 SQVTM and CDR2 ANQGSEA. V was trimmed by 7 bases and J by 7 bases, leaving 23 bases between them. CDR3 loop: CSGRTPGPRTNEQFF. The CDR3 nucleotides are TGCAGCGGCCGAACCCCCGGACCAAGGACGAATGAGCAGTTCTTC.

This clonotype has more than one count but fewer than ten. V usage is TRBV12-3 or TRBV12-4 and J usage is TRBJ1-2, with D unclear. The V gene lost 7 bases and the J gene lost 4 bases, with 13 bases spanning the gap. CDR3 size: 13 residues. The CDR3 loop reads CASTEQVSYGYTF. In nucleotides, the CDR3 is TGTGCCAGCACCGAACAAGTATCCTATGGCTACACCTTC.

The rearrangement links TRBV29-1 to TRBJ2-5, with D uncertain. This CDR3 is built from 12 residues. V shed 7 bases and J shed 0 bases, with 9 bases lying between them. Germline V gene data show CDR1 as SQVTM and CDR2 as ANQGSEA. The CDR3 nucleotides are TGCAGCGCCTGGTCAGACCAAGAGACCCAGTACTTC. Amino acids: CSAWSDQETQYF.

This clonotype was seen more than once but under ten times. The chain employs TRBV20-1 and TRBJ2-7, with 10 bases matching TRBD2. CDR3 size: 17 residues. The ends lost 1 base at V and 0 bases at J; junction bases unmatched: 9. The germline CDR1 and CDR2 sequences are DFQATT and SNEGSKA (reference sequence). The CDR3 reads CSARARLAGTPSYEQYF. In nucleotides, the CDR3 is TGCAGTGCTAGAGCCCGACTAGCGGGTACTCCCTCCTACGAGCAGTACTTC.

The CDR3 is CASSTQGRVFTEAFF. The CDR3 DNA sequence: TGTGCCAGCAGCACCCAGGGTCGAGTGTTCACTGAAGCTTTCTTT. The chain joins TRBV7-8 to TRBJ1-1; maybe TRBD1 (5 bases). Trimming stripped 5 bases from V and 4 bases from J, with 17 bases between. Germline V gives CDR1 SGHVS, CDR2 FQNEAQ. The CDR3 extends over 15 amino acids.

The genes are TRBV7-9 and TRBJ1-5; D is unclear. Deletions cut 5 bases from V and 3 bases from J, with 14 bases between. Germline CDR1 reads SEHNR; CDR2 reads FQNEAQ (reference sequence). This CDR3 region has 15 residues. The CDR3, as DNA: TGTGCCAGCAGCAACGGTGGGGAGTCCAATCAGCCCCAGCATTTT. This gives the protein CASSNGGESNQPQHF.

The V gene is TRBV29-1, the J gene TRBJ1-1, with D hard to call. This CDR3 region has 13 residues. Germline V gene data show CDR1 as SQVTM and CDR2 as ANQGSEA. V was shortened by 5 bases and J by 3 bases, with 13 bases between the two germline ends. Here the CDR3 DNA reads TGCAGCGTTAGATTTAGGGAGTACACTGAAGCTTTCTTT. This codes for CSVRFREYTEAFF.

This clonotype was detected many times. The rearrangement uses TRBV7-9 and TRBJ2-1, with D unclear. The CDR3 extends over 16 amino acids. Trimming stripped 2 bases from V and 0 bases from J, with 11 bases between. CDR1 and CDR2 (germline): SEHNR, FQNEAQ (reference sequence). The CDR3 loop is CASSLYRPSSYNEQFF. The CDR3 DNA follows: TGTGCCAGCAGCTTATATCGTCCGAGCTCCTACAATGAGCAGTTCTTC.

J is TRBJ1-4 and V is TRBV7-2; D is uncertain. The CDR3 spans 16 residues. The germline V gene has CDR1 SGHTA and CDR2 FQGNSA. The V and J ends lost 5 bases and 0 bases respectively, with 13 bases between them. The CDR3 sequence: CASSQGRRATNEKLFF. The CDR3 DNA reads TGTGCCAGCAGCCAAGGACGGAGGGCAACTAATGAAAAACTGTTTTTT.

The chain joins TRBV30 to TRBJ1-1; D perhaps matches TRBD1 (5 bases). The CDR3 sequence is 15 residues long. V lost 0 bases and J 0 bases, leaving 11 bases between the germline ends. From germline, CDR1 is GTSNPN and CDR2 SVGIG (reference sequence). This CDR3 is CAWSVPGGLNTEAFF. In nucleotides, the CDR3 is TGTGCCTGGAGTGTACCGGGGGGACTGAACACTGAAGCTTTCTTT.

The chain recombines TRBV15 with TRBJ1-1, with a possible D match to TRBD1 (6 bases). Trimming removed 5 bases at V and 5 bases at J, with 27 bases between. Germline V gives CDR1 LNHNV, CDR2 YYDKDF (reference sequence). The CDR3 has 18 amino acids. In DNA form, the CDR3 reads TGTGCCACCAGCCCGCGGGGGCTTATAGGAGGAAGGAGGACTGAAGCTTTCTTT. Translation gives CATSPRGLIGGRRTEAFF. Variable domain in full (rest from reference TRBV15 and TRBJ1-1): DAMVIQNPRYQVTQFGKPVTLSCSQTLNHNVMYWYQQKSSQAPKLLFHYYDKDFNNEADTPDNFQSRRPNTSFCFLDIRSPGLGDTAMYLCATSPRGLIGGRRTEAFFGQGTRLTVV.

The chain recombines TRBV12-3 or TRBV12-4 with TRBJ2-7, with 7 bases lining up with TRBD2. The CDR3 spans 14 residues. Trimming took 3 bases from V and 5 from J; bases not matched to a gene: 7. The CDR3, as DNA: TGTGCCAGCAGTTTCGGCGGGAGTTCCCACGAGCAGTACTTC. It codes for CASSFGGSSHEQYF.

The genes are TRBV7-6 and TRBJ2-7, with a weak D call TRBD1 (6 bases). V was trimmed by 2 bases and J by 6 bases, leaving 11 bases between them. The germline CDR1 and CDR2 sequences are SGHVS and FNYEAQ. The CDR3 is 13 amino acids. The CDR3 region is CASSLRAGVEQYF. As DNA, the CDR3 is TGTGCCAGCAGCTTAAGGGCAGGGGTCGAGCAGTACTTC.

This clonotype was observed many times. The gene calls are TRBV29-1 and TRBJ1-2; tentative D call: TRBD1 (6 bases). V was pared by 6 bases and J by 4 bases, with 15 bases between. This CDR3 has 13 residues. CDR1 and CDR2 from the germline V gene are SQVTM and ANQGSEA. Here the CDR3 DNA reads TGCAGCGTAGAAAAGGGGGGTGTCTATGGCTACACCTTC. This translates into CSVEKGGVYGYTF.

This clonotype was detected ten times or more. As DNA, the CDR3 is TGTGCCAGCAGCTTTTTCAAGGCCAATGAGCAGTTCTTC. Translation: CASSFFKANEQFF. This rearrangement joins TRBV7-2 to TRBJ2-1; D is unclear. Looked up from germline, CDR1 is SGHTA and CDR2 is FQGNSA. The CDR3 loop spans 13 amino acids. The germline V and J ends were trimmed by 3 bases and 6 bases, with 9 bases remaining between them.

V is TRBV19 and J is TRBJ2-7; TRBD1 agrees at 9 bases. Per germline, CDR1 LNHDA and CDR2 SQIVND (reference sequence). The CDR3 runs 12 residues. The V and J ends lost 11 bases and 4 bases, in that order; junction bases with no gene match: 6. CDR3 bases: TGTGCCCCCCCGGGACAGGGTTACGAGCAGTACTTC. As protein: CAPPGQGYEQYF.

This chain uses TRBV5-1 with TRBJ1-1; D remains unclear. Germline CDR1 is SGHRS and CDR2 is YFSETQ. The CDR3 spans 13 residues. The V end lost 1 base, the J end lost 4 bases, and 8 bases lay between the germline ends. For the CDR3, the DNA is TGCGCCAGCAGCTTGAATCTCCCCACTGAAGCTTTCTTT. Its translation is CASSLNLPTEAFF.

This clonotype occurred many times. The rearrangement uses TRBV12-3 or TRBV12-4 and TRBJ2-7; 10 nucleotides line up with TRBD2. There are 13 residues in the CDR3. V lost 7 bases to trimming and J lost 7 bases; unmatched junction nucleotides: 7. This CDR3 reads CASTLMTSGEQYF. Here the CDR3 DNA reads TGTGCCAGCACCCTGATGACTAGCGGGGAGCAGTACTTC.

The chain joins TRBV6-2 or TRBV6-3 to TRBJ1-2; TRBD1 might be the D (5 bases). There are 14 residues in the CDR3. Germline V gives CDR1 MNHEY, CDR2 SVGEGT. The ends were cut back, 6 bases at V and 2 bases at J, with 13 bases in the middle. The CDR3, as DNA: TGTGCCAGCAGACGAACGCAGGGAAACTATGGCTACACCTTC. Translation: CASRRTQGNYGYTF.

The chain is built from TRBV19 and TRBJ2-7, with D possibly TRBD2 on 6 matching bases. CDR1 is LNHDA, CDR2 SQIVND, per germline (reference sequence). The CDR3 is made up of 16 amino acids. V lost 3 bases to trimming and J lost 4 bases, with 19 bases between them. The CDR3 sequence: CASSIPGSEGTYEQYF. The CDR3 coding sequence is TGTGCCAGTAGTATCCCCGGATCCGAAGGGACTTACGAGCAGTACTTC.

This chain joins TRBV5-1 and TRBJ2-1; 12 bases match TRBD2. The junction had 14 bases not matched to a gene; V was cut back by 0 bases and J by 10 bases. The CDR3 has 18 residues. The V gene's germline CDR1 is SGHRS and CDR2 YFSETQ. The CDR3 DNA reads as TGCGCCAGCAGCTTGGTGCCTAGCGGGAGGGATTCTCGATCGGAGCAGTTCTTC. Protein product: CASSLVPSGRDSRSEQFF.